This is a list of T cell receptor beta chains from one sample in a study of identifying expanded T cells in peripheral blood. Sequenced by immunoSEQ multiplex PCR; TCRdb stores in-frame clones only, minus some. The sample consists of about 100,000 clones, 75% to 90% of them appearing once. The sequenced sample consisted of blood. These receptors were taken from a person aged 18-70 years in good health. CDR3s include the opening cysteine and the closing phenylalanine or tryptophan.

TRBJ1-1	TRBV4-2	CASSQRGQGNTEAFF
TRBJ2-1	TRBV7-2	CASSLGTSLRGNEQFF
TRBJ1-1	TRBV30	CAWSVTQTIGDSKDTEAFF
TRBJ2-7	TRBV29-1	CSAGDRHEQYF
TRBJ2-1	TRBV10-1	CASKQSRGLGEQFF
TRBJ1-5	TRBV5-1	CASSSGQNQPQHF
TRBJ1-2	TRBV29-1	CSGGDRATYGYTF
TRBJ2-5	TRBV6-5	CAGSYEGVGQETQYF
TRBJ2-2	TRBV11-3	CASSLGSWGELFF
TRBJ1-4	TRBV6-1	CASSENTGEKLFF
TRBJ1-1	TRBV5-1	CASRRTDTLNTEAFF
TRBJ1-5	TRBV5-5	CASSLLGQPQHF
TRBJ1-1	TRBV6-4	CASRGEGGTEAFF
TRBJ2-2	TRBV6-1	CASRVADYTGELFF
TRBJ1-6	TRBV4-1	CASSQGFGVEGSPLHF
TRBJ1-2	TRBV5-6	CASSPYGQGYYGYTF
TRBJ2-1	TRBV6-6	CATSGRAPTVDEQFF
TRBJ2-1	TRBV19	CASSSQGRGTNEQFF
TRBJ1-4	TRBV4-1	CASSPPTGTEKLFF
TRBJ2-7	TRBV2	CASSVDRIYEQYF
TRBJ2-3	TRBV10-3	CASRSDISTDTQYF
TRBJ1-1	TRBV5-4	CASSGVSNTEAFF
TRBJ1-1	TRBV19	CASSIGGNVGNTEAFF
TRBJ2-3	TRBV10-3	CAIRPSGGNGDTQYF
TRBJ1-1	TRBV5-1	CASSLGGGKNTEAFF
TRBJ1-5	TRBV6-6	CASSYSSGNNQPQHF
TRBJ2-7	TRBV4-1	CASSQASRIGAHEQYF
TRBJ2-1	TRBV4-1	CASSPYRAPGLAGGPTRGEQFF
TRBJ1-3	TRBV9	CASSVAVGTGDGNTIYF
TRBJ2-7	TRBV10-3	CAISPAPTGDEQYF
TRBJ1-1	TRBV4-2	CASSQDRENTEAFF
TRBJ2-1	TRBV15	CATSGPISNEQFF
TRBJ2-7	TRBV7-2	CASSLAGLAGVNEQYF
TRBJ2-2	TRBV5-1	CASSLNPGGEDGELFF
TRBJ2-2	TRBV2	CASSETGSNTGELFF
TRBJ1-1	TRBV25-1	CASRDRVNTEAFF
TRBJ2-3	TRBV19	CASSRTPGRNTQYF
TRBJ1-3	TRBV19	CASKEYGGQLISGNTIYF
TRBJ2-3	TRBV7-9	CASSRGGQAADTQYF
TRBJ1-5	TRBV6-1	CASSESGSSNQPQHF
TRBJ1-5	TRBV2	CASSREDRVNQPQHF
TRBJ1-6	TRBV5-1	CASSLQYNSPLHF
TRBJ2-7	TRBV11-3	CASSPISGREQQYF
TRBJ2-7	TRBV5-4	CASSLGLAGGVYEQYF
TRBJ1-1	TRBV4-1	CASSQDQAANTEAFF
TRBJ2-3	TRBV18	CASSPRTSTDTQYF
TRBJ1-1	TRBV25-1	CASSGQGRNTEAFF
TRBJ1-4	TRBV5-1	CASSLNGDGEKLFF
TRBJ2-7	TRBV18	CASSPGVGRLPYEQYF